What follows are 10 T cell receptor beta chains derived from one specimen sequenced in a study of T cell responses to AZD1222 COVID-19 vaccine (dated by TCRdb to the early 2020s). Libraries were built with the immunoSEQ multiplex PCR assay. TCRdb mirrors the immuneACCESS table, restricted to in-frame sequences. Some clones are absent from its copies; in checked studies, under half trace to an unresolved V gene, and the reason for the others is unknown. Across this sample there are 65,000 to 85,000 clones, with 75% to 90% seen only once. The ten biggest clones cover about 9.4% of the sample. The sample's time point, from its label and the paper: about 28 days (+/-7) after the second vaccine dose. The sequences come from peripheral blood, collected 28 days after the second AZD1222 dose. The receptors shown here come from an adult who received the AZD1222 COVID-19 vaccine.

This chain connects TRBV20-1 to TRBJ2-7, with a tentative D call TRBD1 (6 bases). V lost 3 bases and J lost 3, with 9 bases in between. This CDR3 has 12 amino acids. Germline CDR1 and CDR2: DFQATT and SNEGSKA (reference sequence). CDR3 loop: CSASSQGYEQYF. In DNA, the CDR3 is TGCAGTGCTAGTTCACAGGGCTACGAGCAGTACTTC.

The CDR3 coding sequence is TGTGCCAGTAGTATTCCGGGACAGAGGGTATACAAGCAGTACTTC. Translating it yields CASSIPGQRVYKQYF. V and J are TRBV19 and TRBJ2-7; 7 nucleotides align to TRBD1. This CDR3 is 15 amino acids long. CDR1 is LNHDA, CDR2 SQIVND, per germline (reference sequence). J was trimmed by 8 bases and V by 3 bases; bases with no gene match: 13.

Only one count was recorded for this clone. The rearrangement joins TRBV19 to TRBJ2-3, with TRBD2 as a possible D gene (6 bases). The CDR3 sequence is 14 residues long. Germline CDR1 and CDR2: LNHDA and SQIVND (reference sequence). V shed 7 bases and J shed 2 bases, with 13 bases lying between them. CDR3 sequence reads: CASKQAGNTDTQYF. Written as DNA, the CDR3 is TGTGCCAGTAAGCAGGCGGGGAACACAGATACGCAGTATTTT.

The genes are TRBV5-4 and TRBJ2-7; TRBD1 agrees at 8 bases. The CDR3 consists of 15 residues. V gave up 2 bases and J gave up 2 bases; unmatched junction bases: 6. Germline-derived CDR1 and CDR2 are SGHNT and YYREEE (reference sequence). The chain's CDR3 is CASSFDRGQTYEQYF. The CDR3, as DNA: TGTGCCAGCAGCTTCGACAGGGGCCAAACCTACGAGCAGTACTTC.

V gene TRBV6-5 combines with J gene TRBJ2-5; D remains ambiguous. Per germline, CDR1 MNHEY and CDR2 SVGAGI. The CDR3 length is 13 residues. The V end lost 6 bases, the J end lost 2 bases, and 10 bases lay between the germline ends. This CDR3 reads CASSRIGQETQYF. The CDR3 DNA is TGTGCCAGCAGCCGTATTGGGCAAGAGACCCAGTACTTC.

The V and J genes are TRBV24-1 and TRBJ2-5, with TRBD2 matching over 10 bases. CDR1 KGHDR and CDR2 SFDVKD come from the germline V gene. This CDR3 spans 17 amino acids. The J segment lost 0 bases and the V segment lost 5 bases, leaving 8 bases of the junction unmatched. The CDR3 DNA reads TGTGCCACCAGTGCTACCACGACTAGCGGGTACCAAGAGACCCAGTACTTC. Amino acids: CATSATTTSGYQETQYF.

This sequence joins TRBV6-4 and TRBJ2-2, with D maybe TRBD2 (6 bases). CDR3 length equals 15 residues. Trimming shortened V by 0 bases and J by 7 bases, and 12 bases separated the two germline ends. Germline V gene sequence: CDR1 MRHNA, CDR2 SNTAGT. The CDR3 spells CASSDSNGGIGELFF. DNA for the CDR3: TGTGCCAGCAGTGACTCCAACGGGGGTATCGGGGAGCTGTTTTTT.

This chain connects TRBV14 to TRBJ2-2; the D is unclear. Germline V gene data show CDR1 as SGHDN and CDR2 as FVKESK. The CDR3 is 14 amino acids. Trimming took 0 bases from V and 7 from J, leaving 9 bases between them. This CDR3 is CASSQDPRIGELFF. As DNA, the CDR3 is TGTGCCAGCAGCCAAGACCCACGGATCGGGGAGCTGTTTTTT.

The chain recombines TRBV6-5 with TRBJ2-1; TRBD2 aligns across 12 bases. Germline CDR1 MNHEY, CDR2 SVGAGI. This CDR3 has 13 residues. V lost 6 bases, J lost 7 bases, and 1 base stayed unmatched. CDR3 DNA sequence: TGTGCCAGCAGCGGACTAGCGGGGAATGAGCAGTTCTTC. As protein: CASSGLAGNEQFF.

The V and J genes are TRBV5-1 and TRBJ2-1, with TRBD1 matching 8 bases. V lost 1 base to trimming and J lost 8 bases; unmatched junction nucleotides: 8. Germline V CDR1 and CDR2: SGHRS, YFSETQ. This CDR3 is 15 amino acids long. CDR3 region: CASSLSVSGGDEQFF. The CDR3 coding sequence is TGCGCCAGCAGCTTGAGTGTGTCAGGGGGCGATGAGCAGTTCTTC.